This T cell receptor (beta chain) was found in a study of blood T cell repertoires in COVID-19. Participant-given clinical history determined each cohort assignment. What the recovered Cohort 3 donors had was two negative PCRs, clearance, or symptom resolution. Original data processing: The authors estimated nucleated cell counts from reference gene primer amplification. The method was immunoSEQ multiplex PCR; TCRdb's version includes in-frame clones alone and lacks a portion of them. D and trimming were read from the DNA, whereas the V and J calls and clone size are those reported in that table. The table has about 310,000 clones, approximately 91% seen once. V dropped 4 bases and J dropped 2; count of bases not matched to a gene: 9. CDR1 is LNHDA, CDR2 SQIVND, per germline (reference sequence). The CDR3 is 17 amino acids.

The sequenced material came from PBMCs or T cells enriched from blood (not recorded which). This rearrangement joins TRBV19 to TRBJ1-3; 9 bases are shared with TRBD1. The TCR comes from a woman in her forties who had recovered from COVID-19. CDR3 in amino acids: CASSNTGTGWTGNTIYF. In nucleotides, the CDR3 is TGTGCCAGTAGTAACACCGGGACAGGGTGGACTGGAAACACCATATATTTT.